The clone carrying this TCR beta chain has just one count. The sample is drawn from a study of blood T cell repertoires in COVID-19. Background on the study: COVID-19 samples from acute and convalescent phases originated in the United States, Italy and Spain. T cells, B-cell-depleted T cells, or PBMCs provided the cDNA or gDNA that served as material.

Source study methods: Scientists estimated how many nucleated cells there were by amplifying reference gene primers. The assay was immunoSEQ multiplex PCR, and TCRdb's table has in-frame clones only and misses some. That table supplies the V and J calls and clone size; D and trimming were determined from the DNA. The table lists approximately 150,000 clones, about 80% of them singletons. The receptor was isolated from a human donor in a cohort sampled during active COVID-19. Sequencing input: peripheral blood.

CDR3 amino acids: CASSLAAGATYNEQFF. The DNA for the CDR3 is TGTGCCAGCAGCTTGGCAGCGGGGGCCACCTACAATGAGCAGTTCTTC. V gene TRBV5-5 combines with J gene TRBJ2-1; 8 nucleotides agree with TRBD2. V lost 0 bases, J lost 2 bases, and 4 bases stayed unmatched. CDR3 length equals 16 residues. CDR1 is SGHKS and CDR2 is YYEKEE in the germline V gene (reference sequence).